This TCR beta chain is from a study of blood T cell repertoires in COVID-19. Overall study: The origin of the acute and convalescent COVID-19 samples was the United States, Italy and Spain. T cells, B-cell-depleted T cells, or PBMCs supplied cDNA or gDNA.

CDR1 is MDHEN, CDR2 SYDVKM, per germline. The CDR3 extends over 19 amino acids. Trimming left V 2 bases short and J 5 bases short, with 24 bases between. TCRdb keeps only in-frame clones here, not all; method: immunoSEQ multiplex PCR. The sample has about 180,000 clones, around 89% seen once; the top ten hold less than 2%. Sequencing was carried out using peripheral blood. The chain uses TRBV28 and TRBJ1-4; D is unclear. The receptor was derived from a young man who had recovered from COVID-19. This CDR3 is CASSLIMDFDITGNEKLFF. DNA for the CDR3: TGTGCCAGCAGTTTAATTATGGACTTTGATATAACGGGGAATGAAAAACTGTTTTTT.